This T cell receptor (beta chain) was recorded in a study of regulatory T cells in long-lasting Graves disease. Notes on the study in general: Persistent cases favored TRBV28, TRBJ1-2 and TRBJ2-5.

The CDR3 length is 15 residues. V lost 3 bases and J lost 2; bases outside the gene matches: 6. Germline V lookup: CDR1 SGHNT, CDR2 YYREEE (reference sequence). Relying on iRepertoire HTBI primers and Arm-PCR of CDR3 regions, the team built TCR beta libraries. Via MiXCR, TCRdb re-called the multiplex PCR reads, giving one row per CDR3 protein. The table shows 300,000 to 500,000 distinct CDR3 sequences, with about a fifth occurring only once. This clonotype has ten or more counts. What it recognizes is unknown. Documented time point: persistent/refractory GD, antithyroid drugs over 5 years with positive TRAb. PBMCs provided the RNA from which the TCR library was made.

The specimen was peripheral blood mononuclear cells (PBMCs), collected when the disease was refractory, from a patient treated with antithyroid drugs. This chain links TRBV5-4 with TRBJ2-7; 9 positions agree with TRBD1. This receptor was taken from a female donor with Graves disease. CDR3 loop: CASSSRTGATYEQYF. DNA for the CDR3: TGTGCCAGCAGCTCCAGGACAGGGGCGACCTACGAGCAGTACTTC.